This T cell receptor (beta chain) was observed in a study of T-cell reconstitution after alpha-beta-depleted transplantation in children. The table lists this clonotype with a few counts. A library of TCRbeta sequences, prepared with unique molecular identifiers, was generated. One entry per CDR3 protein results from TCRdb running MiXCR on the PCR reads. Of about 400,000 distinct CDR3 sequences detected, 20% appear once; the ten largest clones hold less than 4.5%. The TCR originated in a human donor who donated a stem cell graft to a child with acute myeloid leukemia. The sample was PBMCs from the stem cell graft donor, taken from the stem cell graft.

CDR3 amino acids: CASRTSGSPQYF. CDR3 sequence (DNA): TGTGCCAGCAGGACTAGCGGGAGCCCCCAGTACTTC. The V call is TRBV12-3 or TRBV12-4, the J call TRBJ2-5; 12 nucleotides align to TRBD2. This CDR3 is built from 12 residues. V shed 6 bases, J shed 9 bases, and the junction held 2 bases outside the gene matches.